This T cell receptor beta chain was sequenced in a study of blood T cell repertoires in COVID-19. Study details: COVID-19 samples from acute and convalescent phases originated in the United States, Italy and Spain. Sources were T cells, B-cell-depleted T cells, or PBMCs; the material itself was cDNA or gDNA.

This clone was seen once. V was shortened by 4 bases and J by 2 bases, with 17 bases between the two germline ends. This CDR3 is built from 16 residues. Germline V gene data show CDR1 as SGHRS and CDR2 as YFSETQ. As processed by the authors: Estimated nucleated cell counts came from reference gene primer amplification. The repertoire was sequenced with immunoSEQ multiplex PCR; TCRdb's copy has only in-frame clones and lacks some. The V and J calls and clone size are taken from that table; D and trimming were inferred from the DNA. The sample holds 55,000 to 70,000 clones, roughly 84% seen once. This receptor was obtained from a man aged 45-65 years with acute or convalescent COVID-19. Sequenced: peripheral blood. V usage is TRBV5-1 and J usage is TRBJ2-3; weak D call: TRBD1 (5 bases). The CDR3 loop is CASSQHRQGYTDTQYF. DNA for the CDR3: TGCGCCAGCAGCCAACACCGGCAGGGCTACACAGATACGCAGTATTTT.